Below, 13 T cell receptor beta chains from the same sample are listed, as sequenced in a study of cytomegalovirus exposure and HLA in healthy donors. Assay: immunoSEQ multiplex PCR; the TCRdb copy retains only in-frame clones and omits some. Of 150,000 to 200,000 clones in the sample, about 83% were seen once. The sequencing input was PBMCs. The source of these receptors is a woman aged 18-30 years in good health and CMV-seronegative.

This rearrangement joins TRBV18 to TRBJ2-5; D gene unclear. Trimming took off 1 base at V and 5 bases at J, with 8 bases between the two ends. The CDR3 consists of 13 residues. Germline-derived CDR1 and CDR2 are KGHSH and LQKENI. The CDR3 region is CASSPLAGETQYF. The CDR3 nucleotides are TGTGCCAGCTCACCACTAGCTGGGGAGACCCAGTACTTC.

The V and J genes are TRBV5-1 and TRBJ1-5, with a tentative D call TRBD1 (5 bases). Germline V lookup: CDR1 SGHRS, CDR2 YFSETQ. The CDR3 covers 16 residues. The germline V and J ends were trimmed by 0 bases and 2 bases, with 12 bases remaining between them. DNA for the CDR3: TGCGCCAGCAGCTTGGACGGCGGGGCAGGCAATCAGCCCCAGCATTTT. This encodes CASSLDGGAGNQPQHF.

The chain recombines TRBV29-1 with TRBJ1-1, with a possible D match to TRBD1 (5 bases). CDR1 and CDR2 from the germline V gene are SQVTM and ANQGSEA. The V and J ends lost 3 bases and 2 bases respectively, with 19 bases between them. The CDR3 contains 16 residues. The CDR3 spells CSVDGEGSGANTEAFF. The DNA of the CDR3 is TGCAGCGTTGATGGGGAGGGGAGTGGGGCCAACACTGAAGCTTTCTTT.

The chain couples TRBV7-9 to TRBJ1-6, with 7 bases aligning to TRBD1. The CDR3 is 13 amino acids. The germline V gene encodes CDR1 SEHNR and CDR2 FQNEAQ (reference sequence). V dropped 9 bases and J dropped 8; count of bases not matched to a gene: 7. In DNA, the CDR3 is TGTGCCAGTAAGGGGACAGCAGATTCACCCCTCCACTTT. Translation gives CASKGTADSPLHF.

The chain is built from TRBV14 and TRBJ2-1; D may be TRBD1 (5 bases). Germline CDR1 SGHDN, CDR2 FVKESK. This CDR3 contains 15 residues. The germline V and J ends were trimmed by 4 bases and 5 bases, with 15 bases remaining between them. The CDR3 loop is CASSPRTHWDNEQFF. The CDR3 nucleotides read TGTGCCAGCAGCCCCCGGACACATTGGGACAATGAGCAGTTCTTC. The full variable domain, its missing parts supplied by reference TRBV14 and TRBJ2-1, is EAGVTQFPSHSVIEKGQTVTLRCDPISGHDNLYWYRRVMGKEIKFLLHFVKESKQDESGMPNNRFLAERTGGTYSTLKVQPAELEDSGVYFCASSPRTHWDNEQFFGPGTRLTVL.

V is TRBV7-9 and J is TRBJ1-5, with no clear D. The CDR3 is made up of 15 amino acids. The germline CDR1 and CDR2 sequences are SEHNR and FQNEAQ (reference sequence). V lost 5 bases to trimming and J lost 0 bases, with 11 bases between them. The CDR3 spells CASSPSGHSNQPQHF. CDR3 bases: TGTGCCAGCAGCCCAAGCGGTCATAGCAATCAGCCCCAGCATTTT.

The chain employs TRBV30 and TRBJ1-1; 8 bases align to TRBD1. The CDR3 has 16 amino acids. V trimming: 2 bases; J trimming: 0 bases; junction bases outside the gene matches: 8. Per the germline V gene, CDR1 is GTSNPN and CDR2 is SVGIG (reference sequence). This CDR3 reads CAWSKTGERMNTEAFF. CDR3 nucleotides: TGTGCCTGGAGTAAGACAGGGGAGAGAATGAACACTGAAGCTTTCTTT.

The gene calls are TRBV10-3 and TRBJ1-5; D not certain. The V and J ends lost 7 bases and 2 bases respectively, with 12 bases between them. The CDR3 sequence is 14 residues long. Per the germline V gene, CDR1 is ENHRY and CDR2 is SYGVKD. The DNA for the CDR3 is TGTGCCATCACCGAGGGCGGGGGCAATCAGCCCCAGCATTTT. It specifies CAITEGGGNQPQHF.

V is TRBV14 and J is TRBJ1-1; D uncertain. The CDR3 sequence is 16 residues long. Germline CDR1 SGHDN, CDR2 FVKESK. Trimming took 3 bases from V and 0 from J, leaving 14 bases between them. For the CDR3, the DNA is TGTGCCAGCAGCCAGGTACAGCCAATCATGAACACTGAAGCTTTCTTT. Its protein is CASSQVQPIMNTEAFF.

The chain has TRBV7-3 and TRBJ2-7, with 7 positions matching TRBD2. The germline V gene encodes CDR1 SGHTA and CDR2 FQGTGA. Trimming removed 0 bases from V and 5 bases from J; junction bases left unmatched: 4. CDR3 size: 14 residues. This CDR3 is CASSLTGGNDEQYF. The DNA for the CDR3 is TGTGCCAGCAGCTTAACCGGGGGGAATGACGAGCAGTACTTC.

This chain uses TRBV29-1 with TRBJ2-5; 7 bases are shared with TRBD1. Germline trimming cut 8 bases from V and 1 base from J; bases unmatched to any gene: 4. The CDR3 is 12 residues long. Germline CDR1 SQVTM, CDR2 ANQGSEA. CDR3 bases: TGCAGCTCGGGACAGCTCCAAGAGACCCAGTACTTC. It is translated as CSSGQLQETQYF.

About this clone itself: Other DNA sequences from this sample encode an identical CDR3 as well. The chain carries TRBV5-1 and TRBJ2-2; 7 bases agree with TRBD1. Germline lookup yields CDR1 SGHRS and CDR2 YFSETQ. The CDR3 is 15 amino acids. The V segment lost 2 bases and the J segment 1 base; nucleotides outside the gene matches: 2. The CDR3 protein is CASSLRTGNTGELFF. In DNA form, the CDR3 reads TGCGCCAGCAGCTTAAGGACAGGGAACACCGGGGAGCTGTTTTTT.

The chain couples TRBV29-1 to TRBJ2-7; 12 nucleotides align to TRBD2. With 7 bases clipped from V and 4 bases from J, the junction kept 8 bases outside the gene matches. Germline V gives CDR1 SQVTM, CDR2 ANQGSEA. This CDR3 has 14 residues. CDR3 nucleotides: TGCAGCGCTACAGGACTAGCGGGAAGTTACGAGCAGTACTTC. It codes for CSATGLAGSYEQYF.